This is a list of T cell receptor beta chains from one sample in a study of shared clonotypes between healthy human individuals. Produced via immunoSEQ multiplex PCR; TCRdb's table is partial and in-frame only. Among 550,000 to 850,000 clones listed, under 80% were seen once. Sequencing was carried out using memory CD4+ T cells sorted from blood. The source of these receptors is a woman aged 25 to 39 in good health. Both conserved end residues are part of each CDR3. A D gene is named only where the DNA matches it firmly. Some rows mark clone size as missing; the rest say once, few, many or name a class of expanded clone.

J | D | size | V | DNA | CDR3
TRBJ2-1 | TRBD2 | few | TRBV5-1 | TGCGCCAGCAGCTTAGACTCGGGAGGTTACAATGAGCAGTTCTTC | CASSLDSGGYNEQFF
TRBJ2-5 | TRBD1 | NA | TRBV19 | TGTGCCAGTGGGATGGGACAGGGGGCGTCGACCCAGTACTTC | CASGMGQGASTQYF
TRBJ2-7 | NA | few | TRBV6-5 | TGTGCCAGCAGTTACTCAGGGTCAGGGACTTTCTACGAGCAGTACTTC | CASSYSGSGTFYEQYF
TRBJ1-5 | NA | NA | TRBV19 | TGTGCCAGTAGTATTCAGTCCGGGGGCCGGCAGCCCCAGCATTTT | CASSIQSGGRQPQHF
TRBJ2-7 | NA | NA | TRBV6-1 | TGTGCCAGCAGTGATTTTGGAGGAGCCCGCTCCTACGAGCAGTACTTC | CASSDFGGARSYEQYF
TRBJ2-7 | NA | NA | TRBV20-1 | TGCAGTGTCAAGGGAAACGTCGAGCAGTACTTC | CSVKGNVEQYF
TRBJ1-1 | TRBD1 | few | TRBV29-1 | TGCAGCGCCCGACAGGGCAAAGAAGCTTTCTTT | CSARQGKEAFF
TRBJ2-1 | NA | NA | TRBV6-5 | TGTGCCAGCACAAGGTCAGGGGCTATCGATGAGCAGTTCTTC | CASTRSGAIDEQFF
TRBJ2-5 | TRBD2 | NA | TRBV14 | TGTGCCAGCAGCCCAAAACTAGCGGGAGGGCGTTCGGAGACCCAGTACTTC | CASSPKLAGGRSETQYF
TRBJ2-1 | NA | few | TRBV6-4 | TGTGCCAGCAGTGCCGACCCGAGCTCCTACAATGAGCAGTTCTTC | CASSADPSSYNEQFF
TRBJ2-7 | NA | NA | TRBV5-6 | TGTGCCAGCAGCTTTGAACGGGGCTACGAGCAGTACTTC | CASSFERGYEQYF
TRBJ1-6 | NA | NA | TRBV19 | TGTGCCAGTGGTAGGACAGCCTATAATTCACCCCTCCACTTT | CASGRTAYNSPLHF
TRBJ2-7 | NA | NA | TRBV5-6 | TGTGCCAGCAGCTTCCAAGGCGAGCAGTACTTC | CASSFQGEQYF
TRBJ2-3 | NA | NA | TRBV25-1 | TGTGCCAGCAGTGAATCGGGGGGACAGTTGCCTAGCACAGATACGCAGTATTTT | CASSESGGQLPSTDTQYF
TRBJ1-1 | NA | NA | TRBV2 | TGTGCCAGCAGCAACCAAAACACTGAAGCTTTCTTT | CASSNQNTEAFF
TRBJ1-3 | NA | NA | TRBV21-1 | TGTGCCAGCAGCAAAAACCAAAAGAGCTCTGGAAACACCATATATTTT | CASSKNQKSSGNTIYF
TRBJ2-3 | NA | NA | TRBV14 | TGTGCCAGCAGCCAAAAAGGTTATACGCAGTATTTT | CASSQKGYTQYF
TRBJ2-3 | NA | NA | TRBV19 | TGTGCCAGTAGTATAGGGGGCGGGGGCACAGATACGCAGTATTTT | CASSIGGGGTDTQYF
TRBJ2-5 | NA | NA | TRBV7-7 | TGTGCCATCGGGGTCGGGGTGGCGGGGGAGACCCAGTACTTC | CAIGVGVAGETQYF
TRBJ1-1 | NA | NA | TRBV6-1 | TGTGCCAGCAGGGACCTGGACAGTCCGTACACTGAAGCTTTCTTT | CASRDLDSPYTEAFF
TRBJ2-3 | TRBD2 | once | TRBV7-9 | TGTGCCAGCAGCTCCAGGAGGACTAGCGGTTCAGATACGCAGTATTTT | CASSSRRTSGSDTQYF
TRBJ2-1 | TRBD2 | NA | TRBV5-1 | TGCGCCAGCAGCCCACTAGCGGGAGACCACAATGAGCAGTTCTTC | CASSPLAGDHNEQFF
TRBJ1-5 | NA | NA | TRBV6-5 | TGTGCCAGCAGTTACGAGGGGAATGGTCAGCCCCAGCATTTT | CASSYEGNGQPQHF
TRBJ1-4 | NA | NA | TRBV2 | TGTGCCAGCAGTGTAACAGAGCGCGGTGAAAAACTGTTTTTT | CASSVTERGEKLFF
TRBJ2-4 | NA | once | TRBV27 | TGTGCCAGCAGCCAGGACATTCAGTACTTC | CASSQDIQYF
TRBJ2-5 | TRBD1 | NA | TRBV5-8 | TGTGCCAGCAGCACGGGACAGATGGAGACCCAGTACTTC | CASSTGQMETQYF
TRBJ1-3 | TRBD1 | NA | TRBV4-1 | TGCGCCAGCAGCCAAGAGGACAGGGGTCACTCTGGAAACACCATATATTTT | CASSQEDRGHSGNTIYF
TRBJ2-7 | NA | NA | TRBV5-1 | TGCGCCAGCAGCTTGTCTGCAGACATTCCTTACGAGCAGTACTTC | CASSLSADIPYEQYF
TRBJ1-2 | NA | NA | TRBV28 | TGTGCCAGCAGTCCCGCGAACTATGGCTACACCTTC | CASSPANYGYTF
TRBJ1-1 | NA | many | TRBV6-6 | TGTGCCAGCAATCGAGGGCAAGACACTGAAGCTTTCTTT | CASNRGQDTEAFF
TRBJ1-5 | TRBD1 | NA | TRBV2 | TGTGCCAGCAGGAAGGACAGGCTCAATGGGCCCCAGCATTTT | CASRKDRLNGPQHF
TRBJ2-2 | TRBD2 | NA | TRBV9 | TGTGCCAGCAGCGGACTAGCGGGAGCCGGGGAGCTGTTTTTT | CASSGLAGAGELFF
TRBJ2-3 | TRBD2 | once | TRBV7-6 | TGTGCCAGCAGTAAGGGACTAGCGGGAGGAAGTACGCAGTATTTT | CASSKGLAGGSTQYF
TRBJ2-4 | NA | NA | TRBV11-2 | TGTGCCAGCAGCTCGACCAGAGGGGTTAACATTCAGTACTTC | CASSSTRGVNIQYF
TRBJ2-2 | NA | NA | TRBV5-1 | TGCGCCAGCAGCCCGGGCGGGGAGACCGGGGAGCTGTTTTTT | CASSPGGETGELFF
TRBJ1-1 | TRBD1 | NA | TRBV5-1 | TGCGCCAGCCGGCGACCGGGACAGTGGAGTTCTGAAGCTTTCTTT | CASRRPGQWSSEAFF
TRBJ1-5 | NA | NA | TRBV11-3 | TGTGCCAGCAGCAATCCTAGGAGGGCAGGGCCACCCGATAGCAATCAGCCCCAGCATTTT | CASSNPRRAGPPDSNQPQHF
TRBJ1-2 | TRBD1 | few | TRBV10-2 | TGCGCCAGCAGCGGAACAGGGGACTATGGCTACACCTTC | CASSGTGDYGYTF
TRBJ2-1 | NA | NA | TRBV11-3 | TGTGCCAGCAGCTTAGGGAGAGGGGAAAATGAGCAGTTCTTC | CASSLGRGENEQFF
TRBJ2-5 | NA | NA | TRBV28 | TGTGCCAGCAGTCCCGGGGGAGCGAAAGAGACCCAGTACTTC | CASSPGGAKETQYF
TRBJ1-3 | NA | NA | TRBV5-5 | TGTGCCAGCAGCCCATCCCGTGCGGAGTCTGGAAACACCATATATTTT | CASSPSRAESGNTIYF
TRBJ2-7 | NA | NA | TRBV2 | TGTGCCAGCACGCCGGGAGAGTCCTACGAGCAGTACTTC | CASTPGESYEQYF
TRBJ2-7 | NA | NA | TRBV2 | TGTGCCAGCATCACCCAGGGCCAGGACCTATACGAGCAGTACTTC | CASITQGQDLYEQYF
TRBJ2-7 | NA | NA | TRBV19 | TGTGCCAGTAGTATGCCTGGTGGGAGCTACGAGCAGTACTTC | CASSMPGGSYEQYF
TRBJ1-5 | NA | once | TRBV28 | TGTGCCAGCAGTCTCACTGGTCGGGGTTTCAATCAGCCCCAGCATTTT | CASSLTGRGFNQPQHF